The 14 T cell receptor beta chains listed next were all sequenced from one sample in a study of T cell changes during pregnancy in multiple sclerosis. Sequencing was performed with immunoSEQ multiplex PCR; in TCRdb, only in-frame clones are kept and a portion is missing. Of around 57,000 clones listed, 85% to 95% are singletons. Source: CD4+ T cells from peripheral blood mononuclear cells, taken in the third trimester of pregnancy. The source is a female donor with multiple sclerosis, enrolled in a pregnancy study.

This chain joins TRBV6-5 and TRBJ2-1; 7 nucleotides line up with TRBD2. The germline CDR1 and CDR2 sequences are MNHEY and SVGAGI. The CDR3 covers 16 residues. V was clipped by 2 bases and J by 7 bases; unmatched bases: 11. The CDR3 sequence is CASSYGASGPMNEQFF. CDR3 coding DNA: TGTGCCAGCAGTTACGGGGCTAGCGGTCCAATGAATGAGCAGTTCTTC.

In DNA form, the CDR3 reads TGTGCCAGCAGCTTAGCCCCCAATAGCAATCAGCCCCAGCATTTT. It is translated as CASSLAPNSNQPQHF. The chain employs TRBV5-6 and TRBJ1-5, with D unclear. The CDR3 is 15 residues long. V lost 2 bases to trimming and J lost 0 bases, with 9 bases between them. CDR1 is SGHDT and CDR2 is YYEEEE in the germline V gene.

In its sample, this clone was seen once. The sample has other DNA sequences that encode this CDR3 too. The V and J genes are TRBV7-2 and TRBJ2-5, with 7 nucleotides matching TRBD2. The junction had 1 base not matched to a gene; V was cut back by 1 base and J by 2 bases. From germline, CDR1 is SGHTA and CDR2 FQGNSA. The CDR3 loop spans 14 amino acids. CDR3 nucleotide sequence: TGTGCCAGCAGCTTAGGGGGGGGGCAAGAGACCCAGTACTTC. Its protein product is CASSLGGGQETQYF.

The chain couples TRBV5-6 to TRBJ2-2; D not resolved. This CDR3 is 13 amino acids long. V was shortened by 4 bases and J by 3 bases, with 7 bases between the two germline ends. Germline loops: CDR1 SGHDT, CDR2 YYEEEE. The CDR3 sequence is CASSPLDTGELFF. CDR3 coding DNA: TGTGCCAGCAGCCCCCTCGACACCGGGGAGCTGTTTTTT.

The rearrangement joins TRBV6-6 to TRBJ1-4; 9 bases are shared with TRBD1. The CDR3 totals 13 residues. V shed 8 bases, J shed 3 bases, and the junction held 1 base outside the gene matches. Looked up from germline, CDR1 is MNHNY and CDR2 is SVGAGI (reference sequence). The CDR3 here is CASRTGANEKLFF. The CDR3 bases are TGTGCCAGCCGGACAGGGGCTAATGAAAAACTGTTTTTT.

The V and J genes are TRBV5-8 and TRBJ2-6, with 8 nucleotides matching TRBD1. CDR1 SGHTS and CDR2 YDEGEE come from the germline V gene. With V trimmed by 0 bases and J by 0 bases, 2 bases remained unmatched. This CDR3 has 17 residues. The CDR3 coding sequence is TGTGCCAGCAGCTTGGCCAGGGGGCTCTCTGGGGCCAACGTCCTGACTTTC. It is translated as CASSLARGLSGANVLTF. The full variable domain, its missing parts supplied by reference TRBV5-8 and TRBJ2-6, is EAGVTQSPTHLIKTRGQQATLRCSPISGHTSVYWYQQALGLGLQFLLWYDEGEERNRGNFPPRFSGRQFPNYSSELNVNALELEDSALYLCASSLARGLSGANVLTFGAGSRLTVL.

This chain connects TRBV5-1 to TRBJ2-5, with TRBD2 identical over 14 bases. Germline values: CDR1 SGHRS, CDR2 YFSETQ. The CDR3 length is 16 residues. V was clipped by 3 bases and J by 5 bases; unmatched bases: 6. The CDR3 reads CASSSGLAGVRETQYF. DNA for the CDR3: TGCGCCAGCAGCTCGGGACTAGCGGGAGTACGCGAGACCCAGTACTTC.

The genes are TRBV30 and TRBJ2-2, with D possibly matching TRBD1 (6 bases). Trimming took 1 base from V and 5 from J, leaving 11 bases between them. Germline V gene sequence: CDR1 GTSNPN, CDR2 SVGIG (reference sequence). The CDR3 is 14 amino acids. The DNA for the CDR3 is TGTGCCTGGAGTGGCGGACAGTCGACCGGGGAGCTGTTTTTT. Translation: CAWSGGQSTGELFF.

The rearrangement joins TRBV19 to TRBJ2-7, with D perhaps matching TRBD2 (6 bases). Germline values: CDR1 LNHDA, CDR2 SQIVND (reference sequence). The CDR3 is 15 residues long. Trimming shortened V by 7 bases and J by 0 bases, and 16 bases separated the two germline ends. CDR3 coding DNA: TGTGCCAGTAAGTTGAAGGACGGGAGCTCCTACGAGCAGTACTTC. It is translated as CASKLKDGSSYEQYF.

This rearrangement joins TRBV19 to TRBJ1-1; 9 bases align to TRBD1. Looked up from germline, CDR1 is LNHDA and CDR2 is SQIVND (reference sequence). The CDR3 runs to 13 residues. With 5 bases clipped from V and 5 bases from J, the junction kept 3 bases outside the gene matches. Written as DNA, the CDR3 is TGTGCCAGTAGTTCACAGGGGGCTACTGAAGCTTTCTTT. Translated: CASSSQGATEAFF.

The rearrangement links TRBV5-4 to TRBJ2-7, with a tentative D call TRBD1 (5 bases). This CDR3 spans 13 amino acids. V dropped 2 bases and J dropped 3 bases, with 9 bases sitting between them. Germline assignment: CDR1 SGHNT and CDR2 YYREEE (reference sequence). CDR3: CASSFQGIYEQYF. The CDR3 coding sequence is TGTGCCAGCAGCTTTCAGGGAATCTACGAGCAGTACTTC. Together with reference TRBV5-4 and TRBJ2-7, the CDR3 gives the full variable domain: ETGVTQSPTHLIKTRGQQVTLRCSSQSGHNTVSWYQQALGQGPQFIFQYYREEENGRGNFPPRFSGLQFPNYSSELNVNALELDDSALYLCASSFQGIYEQYFGPGTRLTVT.

The chain has TRBV10-3 and TRBJ2-3; no firm D call. The CDR3 extends over 14 amino acids. The V gene lost 0 bases and the J gene lost 2 bases, with 6 bases spanning the gap. Germline assignment: CDR1 ENHRY and CDR2 SYGVKD. The CDR3 spells CAISESGSTDTQYF. CDR3 nucleotide sequence: TGTGCCATCAGTGAGTCTGGCTCCACAGATACGCAGTATTTT.

The V and J genes are TRBV18 and TRBJ2-5, with 9 bases lining up with TRBD1. CDR1 is KGHSH and CDR2 is LQKENI in the germline V gene. Trimming removed 6 bases from V and 6 bases from J; junction bases left unmatched: 5. The length of the CDR3 is 13 residues. The CDR3 coding sequence is TGTGCCAGCTCCCGGGACAGGGCTCAGACCCAGTACTTC. It codes for CASSRDRAQTQYF.

V usage is TRBV5-1 and J usage is TRBJ1-2; D may be TRBD1 (5 bases). This CDR3 has 12 residues. CDR1 and CDR2 from the germline V gene are SGHRS and YFSETQ. The ends were cut back, 1 base at V and 8 bases at J, with 9 bases in the middle. In nucleotides, the CDR3 is TGCGCCAGCAGCTTGAAAGGGGAAGGCTACACCTTC. Protein sequence: CASSLKGEGYTF.